Following are 30 T cell receptor beta chains from one sample sequenced in a study of blood T cell repertoires in COVID-19. Assay: immunoSEQ multiplex PCR; the TCRdb copy retains only in-frame clones and omits some. The profile covers more than 250,000 clones, with roughly 85% appearing a single time and 2.2% taken by the ten largest. Sequenced sample: PBMCs or T cells enriched from blood (not recorded which). These receptors all stem from a man aged 25-45 years who had recovered from COVID-19.

J is TRBJ1-1 and V is TRBV5-8, with TRBD1 identical over 7 bases. V was clipped by 1 base and J by 0 bases; unmatched bases: 3. Germline values: CDR1 SGHTS, CDR2 YDEGEE. The CDR3 has 15 residues. CDR3 in amino acids: CASSLPGTVNTEAFF. DNA for the CDR3: TGTGCCAGCAGCTTGCCCGGGACAGTGAACACTGAAGCTTTCTTT. The full variable domain, rest sourced from reference TRBV5-8 and TRBJ1-1, is EAGVTQSPTHLIKTRGQQATLRCSPISGHTSVYWYQQALGLGLQFLLWYDEGEERNRGNFPPRFSGRQFPNYSSELNVNALELEDSALYLCASSLPGTVNTEAFFGQGTRLTVV.

The chain is built from TRBV7-9 and TRBJ1-2, with 9 bases that match TRBD1. Germline V lookup: CDR1 SEHNR, CDR2 FQNEAQ (reference sequence). V trimming: 1 base; J trimming: 8 bases; junction bases outside the gene matches: 11. The CDR3 has 16 residues. In DNA form, the CDR3 reads TGTGCCAGCAGCTTAGGGGACAGGGAGTTCCAATCGGGCTACACCTTC. The encoded protein is CASSLGDREFQSGYTF.

The chain has TRBV6-5 and TRBJ1-2; 11 positions agree with TRBD1. Germline lookup yields CDR1 MNHEY and CDR2 SVGAGI. With 0 bases clipped from V and 4 bases from J, the junction kept 1 base outside the gene matches. The CDR3 spans 15 residues. CDR3 nucleotide sequence: TGTGCCAGCAGTTACTCGGGGACAGGGGGCTATGGCTACACCTTC. Translation gives CASSYSGTGGYGYTF.

The genes are TRBV13 and TRBJ2-1, with 9 bases fitting TRBD1. Germline lookup yields CDR1 PRHDT and CDR2 FYEKMQ (reference sequence). Unmatched junction bases numbered 3, after V lost 5 bases and J lost 1 base. CDR3 length equals 15 residues. The CDR3 reads CASSNDRGSYNEQFF. The CDR3 region has the DNA TGTGCCAGCAGCAACGACAGGGGGTCCTACAATGAGCAGTTCTTC.

The V gene is TRBV4-3, the J gene TRBJ2-7; 7 bases fit TRBD2. Germline assignment: CDR1 LGHNA and CDR2 YSLEER. This CDR3 comprises 13 residues. J lost 9 bases, V lost 0 bases, and 5 bases had no gene match. CDR3 amino acids: CASSQDSSGRQYF. The CDR3 DNA reads TGCGCCAGCAGCCAAGATAGTAGCGGGCGGCAGTACTTC.

V usage is TRBV12-3 or TRBV12-4 and J usage is TRBJ1-1; D is perhaps TRBD1 (6 bases). CDR3 length: 11 amino acids. Trimming removed 6 bases from V and 12 bases from J, with 14 bases in between. The CDR3 region has the DNA TGTGCCAGCAGCACCAACAGGGAACCTTTCTTT. Amino acids: CASSTNREPFF.

In this sample, this clone turned up a few times. This specimen includes other DNA sequences encoding the same CDR3. The chain uses TRBV3-1 (or the pseudogene TRBV3-2) and TRBJ1-5, with D possibly TRBD1 on 5 matching bases. V was cut by 0 bases and J by 5 bases, with 5 bases left in between. The CDR3 runs 13 residues. The germline V gene encodes CDR1 LGHDT and CDR2 YNNKEL (reference sequence). The CDR3: CASSQDRDQPQHF. The CDR3 DNA is TGTGCCAGCAGCCAAGACAGGGATCAGCCCCAGCATTTT.

This chain uses TRBV5-4 with TRBJ1-2, with D unresolved. Trimming shortened V by 1 base and J by 8 bases, and 9 bases separated the two germline ends. Germline lookup yields CDR1 SGHNT and CDR2 YYREEE (reference sequence). The CDR3 length is 12 residues. The DNA for the CDR3 is TGTGCCAGCAGCTTGCGGGGAGGAGGCTACACCTTC. This encodes CASSLRGGGYTF.

The rearrangement uses TRBV29-1 and TRBJ2-1; 7 bases agree with TRBD2. Germline assignment: CDR1 SQVTM and CDR2 ANQGSEA. J gave up 10 bases and V 7 bases, and 13 bases lay outside the gene matches. This CDR3 is 13 amino acids long. The CDR3 spells CSGGGLASGEQFF. CDR3 coding DNA: TGCAGCGGCGGGGGACTGGCCTCTGGGGAGCAGTTCTTC.

The rearrangement joins TRBV11-3 to TRBJ2-6; TRBD1 matches at 9 bases. The CDR3 is 20 residues long. J was trimmed by 4 bases and V by 0 bases; bases with no gene match: 13. CDR1 SGHNT and CDR2 YENEEA come from the germline V gene. CDR3 in DNA: TGTGCCAGCAGCTTAGACAATTGGGACAGGGCCGGGAGAGGGGCCAACGTCCTGACTTTC. The encoded protein is CASSLDNWDRAGRGANVLTF. Full variable domain (rest looked up from reference TRBV11-3 and TRBJ2-6): EAGVVQSPRYKIIEKKQPVAFWCNPISGHNTLYWYLQNLGQGPELLIRYENEEAVDDSQLPKDRFSAERLKGVDSTLKIQPAELGDSAVYLCASSLDNWDRAGRGANVLTFGAGSRLTVL.

This CDR3 reads CASSFQGAREGTEAFF. CDR3 in DNA: TGTGCCAGCAGTTTTCAGGGGGCGCGGGAGGGAACTGAAGCTTTCTTT. The chain combines TRBV6-2 or TRBV6-3 with TRBJ1-1; 8 nucleotides line up with TRBD1. Germline V lookup: CDR1 MNHEY, CDR2 SVGEGT. V dropped 4 bases and J dropped 5; count of bases not matched to a gene: 12. The length of the CDR3 is 16 residues.

About this clone: At the DNA level, this CDR3 is encoded by other sequences in the same sample as well. The V and J genes are TRBV15 and TRBJ1-2, with 9 nucleotides matching TRBD1. The V gene's germline CDR1 is LNHNV and CDR2 YYDKDF (reference sequence). V was pared by 1 base and J by 8 bases, with 2 bases of the junction left unmatched. CDR3 length: 13 amino acids. The CDR3 sequence is CATSRGQGEGYTF. The CDR3 DNA reads TGTGCCACCAGCAGAGGACAGGGGGAGGGCTACACCTTC. The entire variable domain, with the rest obtained from reference TRBV15 and TRBJ1-2, is as follows: DAMVIQNPRYQVTQFGKPVTLSCSQTLNHNVMYWYQQKSSQAPKLLFHYYDKDFNNEADTPDNFQSRRPNTSFCFLDIRSPGLGDTAMYLCATSRGQGEGYTFGSGTRLTVV.

The chain recombines TRBV4-3 with TRBJ2-3; D is perhaps TRBD2 (5 bases). Germline V gene data show CDR1 as LGHNA and CDR2 as YSLEER. The CDR3 is 17 residues long. V lost 1 base, J lost 0 bases, and 14 bases lay in between. CDR3 protein: CASSQAQRRPSTDTQYF. The CDR3 nucleotides read TGCGCCAGCAGCCAAGCCCAGAGGAGGCCAAGCACAGATACGCAGTATTTT.

This chain connects TRBV18 to TRBJ2-7; D remains ambiguous. This CDR3 is built from 12 residues. Trimming removed 2 bases from V and 2 bases from J, with 4 bases in between. Germline lookup yields CDR1 KGHSH and CDR2 LQKENI. DNA of the CDR3: TGTGCCAGCTCACCAGTCGCCTACGAGCAGTACTTC. Translating it yields CASSPVAYEQYF.

The chain links TRBV6-6 to TRBJ2-5; 8 nucleotides align to TRBD1. V was clipped by 4 bases and J by 6 bases; unmatched bases: 7. This CDR3 spans 14 amino acids. The germline CDR1 and CDR2 sequences are MNHNY and SVGAGI (reference sequence). The CDR3 DNA follows: TGTGCCAGCAGTTCCAGCAGACAGGGGCAGACCCAGTACTTC. This encodes CASSSSRQGQTQYF.

V usage is TRBV7-2 and J usage is TRBJ1-6; 9 bases line up with TRBD1. The CDR3 has 14 amino acids. Germline assignment: CDR1 SGHTA and CDR2 FQGNSA. The ends lost 1 base at V and 14 bases at J; junction bases unmatched: 6. CDR3 loop: CASSLGTGVKTLHF. The CDR3, as DNA: TGTGCCAGCAGCTTAGGGACAGGGGTGAAGACCCTCCACTTT. The full variable domain, in which reference TRBV7-2 and TRBJ1-6 provide the parts outside the CDR3, is GAGVSQSPSNKVTEKGKDVELRCDPISGHTALYWYRQSLGQGLEFLIYFQGNSAPDKSGLPSDRFSAERTGGSVSTLTIQRTQQEDSAVYLCASSLGTGVKTLHFGNGTRLTVT.

The CDR3 reads CASSQERTGLSYTF. As DNA, the CDR3 is TGCGCCAGCAGCCAAGAACGTACGGGGTTAAGCTACACCTTC. The chain uses TRBV4-1 and TRBJ1-2; D unresolved. Germline lookup yields CDR1 MGHRA and CDR2 YSYEKL. V was trimmed by 0 bases and J by 9 bases, leaving 14 bases between them. The CDR3 length is 14 residues.

This rearrangement joins TRBV7-9 to TRBJ1-1, with D uncertain. Germline CDR1 is SEHNR and CDR2 is FQNEAQ (reference sequence). The CDR3 is 13 residues long. V was clipped by 2 bases and J by 3 bases, with 7 bases between them. The CDR3 here is CASSLNRDTEAFF. In DNA, the CDR3 is TGTGCCAGCAGCTTAAACCGAGACACTGAAGCTTTCTTT.

The rearrangement links TRBV30 to TRBJ1-1; 7 nucleotides align to TRBD1. Germline V gene data show CDR1 as GTSNPN and CDR2 as SVGIG (reference sequence). The CDR3 spans 13 residues. Trimming at V came to 8 bases and at J to 4 bases, leaving 10 bases not matched to a gene. CDR3 nucleotides: TGTGCCCGATCCCAGTCAGGGGGCACTGAAGCTTTCTTT. Encoded protein: CARSQSGGTEAFF. Supplemented by reference TRBV30 and TRBJ1-1, the full variable domain reads SQTIHQWPATLVQPVGSPLSLECTVEGTSNPNLYWYRQAAGRGLQLLFYSVGIGQISSEVPQNLSASRPQDRQFILSSKKLLLSDSGFYLCARSQSGGTEAFFGQGTRLTVV.

J is TRBJ2-3 and V is TRBV11-2; D unclear. The CDR3 runs to 13 residues. With 7 bases removed from V and 0 bases from J, the gap between germline ends came to 8 bases. CDR1 SGHAT and CDR2 FQNNGV come from the germline V gene. The CDR3: CASTYGSTDTQYF. As DNA, the CDR3 is TGTGCCAGCACCTACGGTAGCACAGATACGCAGTATTTT.

J is TRBJ1-1 and V is TRBV2, with D unresolved. This CDR3 contains 13 residues. The V gene lost 6 bases and the J gene lost 0 bases, with 8 bases spanning the gap. Germline CDR1 and CDR2: SNHLY and FYNNEI. CDR3 sequence reads: CASSDAMNTEAFF. Here the CDR3 DNA reads TGTGCCAGCAGCGATGCGATGAACACTGAAGCTTTCTTT. Supplemented by reference TRBV2 and TRBJ1-1, the full variable domain reads EPEVTQTPSHQVTQMGQEVILRCVPISNHLYFYWYRQILGQKVEFLVSFYNNEISEKSEIFDDQFSVERPDGSNFTLKIRSTKLEDSAMYFCASSDAMNTEAFFGQGTRLTVV.

This chain uses TRBV18 with TRBJ1-4; 7 positions match TRBD1. V was pared by 3 bases and J by 6 bases, with 4 bases of the junction left unmatched. CDR1 and CDR2 from the germline V gene are KGHSH and LQKENI. The CDR3 totals 14 residues. CDR3 in amino acids: CASSPTDRDEKLFF. DNA for the CDR3: TGTGCCAGCTCACCTACAGACAGGGATGAAAAACTGTTTTTT.

CDR3 region: CASSLEAAGNTIYF. In nucleotides, the CDR3 is TGCGCCAGCAGCTTGGAGGCGGCTGGAAACACCATATATTTT. The chain recombines TRBV5-1 with TRBJ1-3; D gene unclear. V was trimmed by 0 bases and J by 2 bases, leaving 6 bases between them. CDR1 and CDR2 from the germline V gene are SGHRS and YFSETQ. The CDR3 sequence is 14 residues long.

The CDR3: CSVEDPGGGGEKLFF. The CDR3 DNA follows: TGCAGCGTTGAAGATCCCGGTGGGGGGGGTGAAAAACTGTTTTTT. The rearrangement links TRBV29-1 to TRBJ1-4, with a possible D match to TRBD1 (5 bases). Germline lookup yields CDR1 SQVTM and CDR2 ANQGSEA. V shed 0 bases and J shed 7 bases, with 15 bases lying between them. The CDR3 covers 15 residues.

The chain employs TRBV10-3 and TRBJ2-7; D might be TRBD2 (6 bases). CDR1 is ENHRY and CDR2 is SYGVKD in the germline V gene. V gave up 3 bases and J gave up 2 bases, with 11 bases separating them. The CDR3 consists of 14 residues. Here the CDR3 reads CAISELATTYEQYF. CDR3 bases: TGTGCCATCAGTGAACTAGCCACTACCTACGAGCAGTACTTC.

This chain links TRBV5-1 with TRBJ1-2, with D possibly matching TRBD1 (6 bases). Per germline, CDR1 SGHRS and CDR2 YFSETQ. The V end was cut by 4 bases, the J end by 1 base, with 11 bases between. The length of the CDR3 is 14 residues. CDR3 region: CASSPNRDNYGYTF. The CDR3, as DNA: TGCGCCAGCAGCCCTAACAGGGATAACTATGGCTACACCTTC. The complete variable domain, with remaining parts taken from reference TRBV5-1 and TRBJ1-2, reads KAGVTQTPRYLIKTRGQQVTLSCSPISGHRSVSWYQQTPGQGLQFLFEYFSETQRNKGNFPGRFSGRQFSNSRSEMNVSTLELGDSALYLCASSPNRDNYGYTFGSGTRLTVV.

The table lists this clone with a count of one. The J gene is TRBJ1-2, the V gene TRBV18; TRBD1 matches at 8 bases. CDR1 is KGHSH and CDR2 is LQKENI in the germline V gene. Trimming took 6 bases from V and 3 from J; bases not matched to a gene: 6. The CDR3 is 14 amino acids. The CDR3 nucleotides are TGTGCCAGCTCGCCCGGACAGGGCGACTATGGCTACACCTTC. The encoded protein is CASSPGQGDYGYTF.

The chain links TRBV18 to TRBJ1-6; 9 bases agree with TRBD1. This CDR3 has 17 amino acids. V was clipped by 2 bases and J by 2 bases; unmatched bases: 4. Germline V gene sequence: CDR1 KGHSH, CDR2 LQKENI. In DNA, the CDR3 is TGTGCCAGCTCACCATTTGGACAGGGGACCTATAATTCACCCCTCCACTTT. It yields the protein CASSPFGQGTYNSPLHF.

The J gene is TRBJ1-5, the V gene TRBV2, with 10 bases aligning to TRBD1. V lost 4 bases and J lost 2; bases outside the gene matches: 2. The V gene's germline CDR1 is SNHLY and CDR2 FYNNEI. This CDR3 has 15 amino acids. This CDR3 reads CASSGTGGGNQPQHF. For the CDR3, the DNA is TGTGCCAGCAGTGGGACAGGGGGTGGCAATCAGCCCCAGCATTTT.

This clone was seen only a few times. The V gene is TRBV3-1 (or the pseudogene TRBV3-2), the J gene TRBJ1-1, with D hard to call. Per germline, CDR1 LGHDT and CDR2 YNNKEL (reference sequence). V was cut by 1 base and J by 0 bases, with 12 bases left in between. The CDR3 spans 16 residues. The CDR3 region is CASSQGGERMNTEAFF. CDR3 nucleotide sequence: TGTGCCAGCAGCCAAGGAGGTGAGAGAATGAACACTGAAGCTTTCTTT.